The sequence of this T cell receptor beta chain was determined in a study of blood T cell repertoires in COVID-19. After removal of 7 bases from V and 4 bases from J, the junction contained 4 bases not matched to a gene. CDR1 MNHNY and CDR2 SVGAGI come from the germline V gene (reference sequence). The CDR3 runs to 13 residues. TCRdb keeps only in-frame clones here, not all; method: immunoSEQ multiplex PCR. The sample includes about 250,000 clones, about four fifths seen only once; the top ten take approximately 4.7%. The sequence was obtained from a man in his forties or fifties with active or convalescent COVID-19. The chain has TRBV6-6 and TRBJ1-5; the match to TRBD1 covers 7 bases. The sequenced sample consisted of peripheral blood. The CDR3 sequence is CASKTGNNQPQHF. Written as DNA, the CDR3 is TGTGCCAGCAAGACAGGGAATAATCAGCCCCAGCATTTT.